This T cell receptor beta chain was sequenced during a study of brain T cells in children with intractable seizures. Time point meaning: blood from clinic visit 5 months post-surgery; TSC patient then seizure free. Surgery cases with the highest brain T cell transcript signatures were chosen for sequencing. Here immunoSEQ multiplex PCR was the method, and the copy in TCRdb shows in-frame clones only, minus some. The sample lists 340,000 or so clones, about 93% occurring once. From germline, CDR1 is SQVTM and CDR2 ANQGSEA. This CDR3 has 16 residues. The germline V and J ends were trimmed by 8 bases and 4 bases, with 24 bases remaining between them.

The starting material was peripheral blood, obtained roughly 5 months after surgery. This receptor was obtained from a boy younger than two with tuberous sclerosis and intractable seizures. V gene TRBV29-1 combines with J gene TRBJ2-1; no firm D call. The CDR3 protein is CSSEEIPALNYNEQFF. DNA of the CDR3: TGCAGCTCCGAAGAAATCCCGGCGCTCAATTACAATGAGCAGTTCTTC.